The next 20 T cell receptor beta chains were all read from a single sample in a study of T-cell reconstitution after alpha-beta-depleted transplantation in children. The authors prepared the TCRbeta library with unique molecular identifiers. TCRdb reprocessed the PCR reads via MiXCR and lists one record per CDR3 protein. The top ten clones hold roughly 3.3% of a sample with just under 550,000 distinct CDR3 sequences, approximately 20% of them seen once. Sequencing used PBMCs from the stem cell graft donor, obtained from the stem cell graft. The receptors shown here come from a human donor who donated a stem cell graft to a child with acute lymphoblastic leukemia.

This clonotype was picked up a small number of times. This sequence joins TRBV5-1 and TRBJ2-5, with TRBD2 matching 12 bases. CDR3 length equals 18 residues. V lost 3 bases, J lost 0 bases, and 9 bases stayed unmatched. The V gene's germline CDR1 is SGHRS and CDR2 YFSETQ. The CDR3 DNA reads TGCGCCAGCAGCTCCGGGACTAGCGGGTTCACGTACCAAGAGACCCAGTACTTC. It codes for CASSSGTSGFTYQETQYF.

This clonotype was seen a handful of times. V gene TRBV20-1 combines with J gene TRBJ2-7; TRBD1 aligns across 9 bases. Germline V CDR1 and CDR2: DFQATT, SNEGSKA (reference sequence). This CDR3 has 14 residues. V lost 3 bases, J lost 5 bases, and 8 bases stayed unmatched. CDR3 residues: CSASRNRGRDEQYF. The DNA of the CDR3 is TGCAGTGCTAGCAGGAACAGGGGGCGCGACGAGCAGTACTTC.

This clonotype was seen only a few times. The chain combines TRBV20-1 with TRBJ1-4; D is ambiguous. Trimming stripped 3 bases from V and 0 bases from J, with 8 bases between. Germline-derived CDR1 and CDR2 are DFQATT and SNEGSKA (reference sequence). The CDR3 spans 14 residues. The DNA of the CDR3 is TGCAGTGCTAGTAAATGGCCAACTAATGAAAAACTGTTTTTT. This translates into CSASKWPTNEKLFF.

The rearrangement links TRBV5-1 to TRBJ1-2; 10 nucleotides agree with TRBD1. This CDR3 has 14 amino acids. V shed 5 bases and J 8 bases; nucleotides not matched to a gene: 9. Germline CDR1 reads SGHRS; CDR2 reads YFSETQ. CDR3 amino acids: CASSWDRGSRGYTF. CDR3 nucleotides: TGCGCCAGCAGTTGGGACAGGGGAAGTCGGGGCTACACCTTC.

This chain connects TRBV4-2 to TRBJ2-7; 9 bases fit TRBD1. This CDR3 is built from 16 residues. With 4 bases clipped from V and 2 bases from J, the junction kept 9 bases outside the gene matches. Germline V gene lookup returns CDR1 LGHNA and CDR2 YNFKEQ. CDR3 DNA sequence: TGTGCCAGCAGCCCTGAACCGGGACAGGGAGCCTACGAGCAGTACTTC. Residues: CASSPEPGQGAYEQYF.

The V and J genes are TRBV29-1 and TRBJ1-1, with D maybe TRBD1 (5 bases). The CDR3 covers 15 residues. V lost 1 base, J lost 5 bases, and 17 bases lay in between. Per germline, CDR1 SQVTM and CDR2 ANQGSEA. The CDR3 nucleotides are TGCAGCGTTGAAGGTAATGTCCCTGAGGGGACTGAAGCTTTCTTT. It yields the protein CSVEGNVPEGTEAFF.

The rearrangement uses TRBV4-1 and TRBJ2-7; D perhaps matches TRBD2 (5 bases). This CDR3 has 15 amino acids. CDR1 is MGHRA and CDR2 is YSYEKL in the germline V gene. The V end lost 4 bases, the J end lost 0 bases, and 13 bases lay between the germline ends. For the CDR3, the DNA is TGCGCCAGCAGCCCTGTAGGGAGTAACTCCTACGAGCAGTACTTC. Its translation is CASSPVGSNSYEQYF.

This clonotype was seen only a few times. No conserved phenylalanine or tryptophan is present at the end of the CDR3, so a read error is the likely explanation. The DNA is left out, because the CDR3 cannot be placed on it with certainty; the CDR3 is given as TCRdb lists it. The chain carries TRBV5-1 and TRBJ2-3; the table's D call of TRBD1 was not tested on the DNA. The germline CDR1 and CDR2 sequences are SGHRS and YFSETQ. Including both end residues, the CDR3 is 11 amino acids long. The CDR3: CASSGELSRVL.

The chain joins TRBV12-3 or TRBV12-4 to TRBJ2-1; 8 bases are a match to TRBD1. V dropped 6 bases and J dropped 9; count of bases not matched to a gene: 13. This CDR3 has 15 residues. The DNA for the CDR3 is TGTGCCAGCAGCCCGTGGCTAGACAGGGGCCCTGAGCAGTTCTTC. This sequence encodes CASSPWLDRGPEQFF.

Many counts were recorded for this clonotype. V is TRBV5-1 and J is TRBJ2-1; 7 bases line up with TRBD2. CDR3 length: 15 residues. CDR1 is SGHRS and CDR2 is YFSETQ in the germline V gene. Trimming cost V 4 bases and J 5 bases; bases outside gene matches: 9. The CDR3, as DNA: TGCGCCAGCAGCCCCGGAGGAGCGGGGAACAATGAGCAGTTCTTC. Its translation: CASSPGGAGNNEQFF.

V usage is TRBV5-1 and J usage is TRBJ1-4, with D uncertain. Germline V gene data show CDR1 as SGHRS and CDR2 as YFSETQ. Trimming pared 1 base from V and 5 bases from J, leaving 9 bases between. The CDR3 is 14 amino acids. The CDR3 loop is CASSLKAGNEKLFF. Written as DNA, the CDR3 is TGCGCCAGCAGCTTGAAGGCAGGAAATGAAAAACTGTTTTTT.

The rearrangement links TRBV12-3 or TRBV12-4 to TRBJ2-7; D perhaps matches TRBD2 (6 bases). This CDR3 contains 13 residues. With 4 bases removed from V and 6 bases from J, the gap between germline ends came to 13 bases. The CDR3: CASSWLAPLEQYF. The CDR3 nucleotides are TGTGCCAGCAGTTGGCTAGCGCCTCTCGAGCAGTACTTC.

The rearrangement joins TRBV2 to TRBJ2-3; 7 bases line up with TRBD1. V was pared by 7 bases and J by 5 bases, with 21 bases of the junction left unmatched. Germline lookup yields CDR1 SNHLY and CDR2 FYNNEI. The CDR3 runs 18 residues. The CDR3: CASNGGPRQGWWRDTQYF. The CDR3 DNA sequence: TGTGCCAGCAATGGGGGCCCCCGACAGGGCTGGTGGAGAGATACGCAGTATTTT. The variable domain in full, with the rest retrieved from reference TRBV2 and TRBJ2-3, is EPEVTQTPSHQVTQMGQEVILRCVPISNHLYFYWYRQILGQKVEFLVSFYNNEISEKSEIFDDQFSVERPDGSNFTLKIRSTKLEDSAMYFCASNGGPRQGWWRDTQYFGPGTRLTVL.

This clonotype was detected a few times. The chain couples TRBV20-1 to TRBJ2-4, with TRBD2 matching over 7 bases. Looked up from germline, CDR1 is DFQATT and CDR2 is SNEGSKA (reference sequence). CDR3 length: 13 amino acids. Trimming at V came to 2 bases and at J to 5 bases, leaving 3 bases not matched to a gene. The CDR3 region is CSARWEGQNIQYF. As DNA, the CDR3 is TGCAGTGCTAGATGGGAGGGCCAAAACATTCAGTACTTC.

In this sample, this clonotype turned up many times. The V and J genes are TRBV27 and TRBJ1-1; D call uncertain. Trimming removed 3 bases at V and 1 base at J, with 6 bases between. Germline CDR1 MNHEY, CDR2 SMNVEV (reference sequence). The CDR3 sequence is 13 residues long. CDR3 sequence reads: CASSFKGNTEAFF. CDR3 DNA: TGTGCCAGCAGTTTTAAGGGGAACACTGAAGCTTTCTTT.

This clonotype has a handful of counts. The V gene is TRBV5-1, the J gene TRBJ2-1; D possibly corresponds to TRBD1 (6 bases). V was pared by 7 bases and J by 4 bases, with 12 bases between. Germline lookup yields CDR1 SGHRS and CDR2 YFSETQ. CDR3 length: 13 amino acids. In DNA, the CDR3 is TGCGCCAGCGCCGGGACACAATACAATGAGCAGTTCTTC. Encoded protein: CASAGTQYNEQFF.

This clonotype showed up just a few times. The chain is built from TRBV27 and TRBJ1-2, with 7 bases fitting TRBD1. In germline, CDR1 is MNHEY, CDR2 SMNVEV (reference sequence). V lost 6 bases to trimming and J lost 0 bases; unmatched junction nucleotides: 13. The CDR3 has 17 amino acids. The CDR3 sequence is CASRTFRGARANYGYTF. CDR3 DNA: TGTGCCAGCAGAACTTTCAGGGGGGCAAGAGCTAACTATGGCTACACCTTC.

The sample holds a few counts of this clonotype. The chain recombines TRBV20-1 with TRBJ2-7; possible D gene TRBD2, 6 bases. The CDR3 length is 14 residues. V was trimmed by 1 base and J by 1 base, leaving 11 bases between them. CDR1 DFQATT and CDR2 SNEGSKA come from the germline V gene (reference sequence). CDR3 loop: CSARVRLGSYEQYF. As DNA, the CDR3 is TGCAGTGCTAGAGTACGACTAGGTTCCTACGAGCAGTACTTC.

This clonotype has a count of ten or more. The J gene is TRBJ2-1, the V gene TRBV5-1; D possibly corresponds to TRBD1 (5 bases). Per the germline V gene, CDR1 is SGHRS and CDR2 is YFSETQ. Trimming stripped 4 bases from V and 0 bases from J, with 8 bases between. The CDR3 has 14 amino acids. The CDR3 region has the DNA TGCGCCAGCAGCAGGGGTAGCTCCTACAATGAGCAGTTCTTC. Its translation: CASSRGSSYNEQFF. Variable domain in full (rest from reference TRBV5-1 and TRBJ2-1): KAGVTQTPRYLIKTRGQQVTLSCSPISGHRSVSWYQQTPGQGLQFLFEYFSETQRNKGNFPGRFSGRQFSNSRSEMNVSTLELGDSALYLCASSRGSSYNEQFFGPGTRLTVL.

The rearrangement joins TRBV5-5 to TRBJ1-5; D unclear. Germline CDR1 is SGHKS and CDR2 is YYEKEE (reference sequence). The ends were cut back, 2 bases at V and 14 bases at J, with 17 bases in the middle. The CDR3 covers 13 residues. The CDR3 DNA reads as TGTGCCAGCAGCTTCTCCACGCTGACACCTAAGCATTTT. It specifies CASSFSTLTPKHF.